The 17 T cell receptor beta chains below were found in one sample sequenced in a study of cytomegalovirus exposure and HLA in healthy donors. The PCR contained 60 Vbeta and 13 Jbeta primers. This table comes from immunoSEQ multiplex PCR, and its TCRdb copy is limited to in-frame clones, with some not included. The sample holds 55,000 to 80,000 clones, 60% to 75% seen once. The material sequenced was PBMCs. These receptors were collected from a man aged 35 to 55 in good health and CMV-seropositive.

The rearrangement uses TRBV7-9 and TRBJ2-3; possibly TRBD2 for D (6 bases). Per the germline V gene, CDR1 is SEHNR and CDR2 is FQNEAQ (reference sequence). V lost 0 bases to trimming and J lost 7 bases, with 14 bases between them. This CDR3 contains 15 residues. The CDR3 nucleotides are TGTGCCAGCAGCTTAGCCGGCGGGGCTAAAAATACGCAGTATTTT. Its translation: CASSLAGGAKNTQYF. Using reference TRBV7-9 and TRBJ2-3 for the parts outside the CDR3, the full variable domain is DTGVSQNPRHKITKRGQNVTFRCDPISEHNRLYWYRQTLGQGPEFLTYFQNEAQLEKSRLLSDRFSAERPKGSFSTLEIQRTEQGDSAMYLCASSLAGGAKNTQYFGPGTRLTVL.

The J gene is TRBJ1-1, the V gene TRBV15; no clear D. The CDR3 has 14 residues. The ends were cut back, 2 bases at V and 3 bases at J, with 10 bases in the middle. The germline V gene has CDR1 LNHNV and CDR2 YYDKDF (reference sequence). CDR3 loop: CATSRTWEDTEAFF. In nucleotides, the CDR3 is TGTGCCACCAGCAGAACTTGGGAGGACACTGAAGCTTTCTTT.

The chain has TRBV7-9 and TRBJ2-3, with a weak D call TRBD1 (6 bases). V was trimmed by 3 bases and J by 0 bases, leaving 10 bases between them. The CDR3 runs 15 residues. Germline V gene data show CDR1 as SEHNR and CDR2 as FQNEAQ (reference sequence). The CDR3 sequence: CASSFWQGSTDTQYF. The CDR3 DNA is TGTGCCAGCAGCTTCTGGCAGGGGAGCACAGATACGCAGTATTTT.

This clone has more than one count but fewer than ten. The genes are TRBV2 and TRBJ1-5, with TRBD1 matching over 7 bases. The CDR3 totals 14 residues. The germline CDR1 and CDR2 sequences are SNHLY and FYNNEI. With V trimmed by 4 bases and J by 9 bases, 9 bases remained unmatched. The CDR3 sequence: CASSGQGVWAPQHF. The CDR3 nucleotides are TGTGCCAGCAGTGGGCAGGGGGTGTGGGCGCCCCAGCATTTT.

The CDR3 is CASVDPGTANTGELFF. The DNA of the CDR3 is TGTGCCAGTGTAGATCCGGGGACAGCGAACACCGGGGAGCTGTTTTTT. The chain employs TRBV19 and TRBJ2-2; 7 bases align to TRBD1. Germline CDR1 LNHDA, CDR2 SQIVND (reference sequence). CDR3 length: 16 residues. V dropped 8 bases and J dropped 0; count of bases not matched to a gene: 9.

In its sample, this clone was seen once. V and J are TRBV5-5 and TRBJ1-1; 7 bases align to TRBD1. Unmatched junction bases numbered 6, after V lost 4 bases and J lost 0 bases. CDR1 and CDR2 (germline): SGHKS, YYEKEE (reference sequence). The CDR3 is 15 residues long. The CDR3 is CASSASGQMNTEAFF. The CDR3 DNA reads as TGTGCCAGCAGCGCTTCGGGACAGATGAACACTGAAGCTTTCTTT.

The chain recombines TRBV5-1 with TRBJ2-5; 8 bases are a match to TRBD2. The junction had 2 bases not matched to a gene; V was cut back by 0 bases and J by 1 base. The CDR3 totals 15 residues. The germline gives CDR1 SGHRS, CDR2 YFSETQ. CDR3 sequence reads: CASSLVAGFQETQYF. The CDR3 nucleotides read TGCGCCAGCAGCTTGGTAGCGGGGTTCCAAGAGACCCAGTACTTC.

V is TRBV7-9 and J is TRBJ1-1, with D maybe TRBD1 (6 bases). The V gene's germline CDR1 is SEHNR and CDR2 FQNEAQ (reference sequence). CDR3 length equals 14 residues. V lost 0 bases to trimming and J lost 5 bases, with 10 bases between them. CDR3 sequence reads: CASSLARGRTEAFF. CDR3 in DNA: TGTGCCAGCAGCTTAGCGCGGGGGCGGACTGAAGCTTTCTTT.

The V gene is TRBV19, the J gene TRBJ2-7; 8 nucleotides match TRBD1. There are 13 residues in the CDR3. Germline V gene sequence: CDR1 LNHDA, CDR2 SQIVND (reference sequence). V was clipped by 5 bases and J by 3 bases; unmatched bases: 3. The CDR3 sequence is CASSVGTGYEQYF. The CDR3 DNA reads TGTGCCAGTAGTGTCGGGACAGGCTACGAGCAGTACTTC.

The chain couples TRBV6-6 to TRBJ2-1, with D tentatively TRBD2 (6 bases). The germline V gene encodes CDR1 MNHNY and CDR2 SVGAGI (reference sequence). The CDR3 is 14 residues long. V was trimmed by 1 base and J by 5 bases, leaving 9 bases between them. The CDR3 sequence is CASSYFGGNNEQFF. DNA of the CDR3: TGTGCCAGCAGTTACTTTGGGGGGAACAATGAGCAGTTCTTC.

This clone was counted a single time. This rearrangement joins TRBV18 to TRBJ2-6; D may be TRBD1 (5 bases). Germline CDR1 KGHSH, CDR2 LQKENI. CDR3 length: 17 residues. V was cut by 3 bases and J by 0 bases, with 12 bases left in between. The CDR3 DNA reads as TGTGCCAGCTCACCTCGAGACAGATACTCTGGGGCCAACGTCCTGACTTTC. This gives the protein CASSPRDRYSGANVLTF.

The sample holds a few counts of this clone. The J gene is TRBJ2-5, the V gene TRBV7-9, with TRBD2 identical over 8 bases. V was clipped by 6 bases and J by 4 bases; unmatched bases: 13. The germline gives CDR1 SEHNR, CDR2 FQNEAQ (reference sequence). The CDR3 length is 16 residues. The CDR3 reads CASSSGRGGPLETQYF. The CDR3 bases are TGTGCCAGCAGTTCCGGCCGGGGGGGTCCTCTAGAGACCCAGTACTTC.

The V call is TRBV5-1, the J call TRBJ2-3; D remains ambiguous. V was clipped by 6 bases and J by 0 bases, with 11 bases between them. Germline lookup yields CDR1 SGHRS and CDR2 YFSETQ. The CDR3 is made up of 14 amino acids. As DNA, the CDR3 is TGCGCCAGCACCTCCCAGGTTAGCACAGATACGCAGTATTTT. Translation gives CASTSQVSTDTQYF.

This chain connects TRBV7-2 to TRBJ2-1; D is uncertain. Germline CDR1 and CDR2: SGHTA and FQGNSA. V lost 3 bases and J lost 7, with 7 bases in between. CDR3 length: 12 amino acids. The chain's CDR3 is CASSFPANEQFF. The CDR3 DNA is TGTGCCAGCAGCTTCCCCGCGAATGAGCAGTTCTTC.

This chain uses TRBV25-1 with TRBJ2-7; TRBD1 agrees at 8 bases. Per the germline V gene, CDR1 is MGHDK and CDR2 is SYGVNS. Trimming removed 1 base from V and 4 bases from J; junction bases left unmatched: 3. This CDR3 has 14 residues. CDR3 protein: CASSESGGGYEQYF. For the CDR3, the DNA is TGTGCCAGCAGTGAATCAGGGGGCGGGTACGAGCAGTACTTC.

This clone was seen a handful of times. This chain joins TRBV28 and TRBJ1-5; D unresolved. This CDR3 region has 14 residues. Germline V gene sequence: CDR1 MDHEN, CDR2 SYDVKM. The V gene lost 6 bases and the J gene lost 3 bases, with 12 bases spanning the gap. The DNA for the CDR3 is TGTGCCAGCAGCGAGGGTCCTACCAATCAGCCCCAGCATTTT. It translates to CASSEGPTNQPQHF.

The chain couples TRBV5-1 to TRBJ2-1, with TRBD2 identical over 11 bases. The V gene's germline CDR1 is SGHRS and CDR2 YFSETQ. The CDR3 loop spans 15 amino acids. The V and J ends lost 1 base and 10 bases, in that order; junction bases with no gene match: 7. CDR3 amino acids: CASSLTSGGVGEQFF. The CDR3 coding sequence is TGCGCCAGCAGCTTGACTAGCGGGGGAGTAGGCGAGCAGTTCTTC.